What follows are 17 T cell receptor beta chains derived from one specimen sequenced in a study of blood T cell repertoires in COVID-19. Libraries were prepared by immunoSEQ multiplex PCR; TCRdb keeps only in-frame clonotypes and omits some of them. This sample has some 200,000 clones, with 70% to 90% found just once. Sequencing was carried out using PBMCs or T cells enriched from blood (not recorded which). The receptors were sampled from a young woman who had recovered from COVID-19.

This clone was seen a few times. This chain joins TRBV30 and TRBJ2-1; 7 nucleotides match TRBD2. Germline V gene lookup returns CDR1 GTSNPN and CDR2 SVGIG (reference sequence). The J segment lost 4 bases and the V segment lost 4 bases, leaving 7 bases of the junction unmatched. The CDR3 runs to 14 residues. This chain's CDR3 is CAWNFRGGYNEQFF. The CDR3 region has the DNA TGTGCCTGGAATTTCCGGGGAGGGTACAATGAGCAGTTCTTC.

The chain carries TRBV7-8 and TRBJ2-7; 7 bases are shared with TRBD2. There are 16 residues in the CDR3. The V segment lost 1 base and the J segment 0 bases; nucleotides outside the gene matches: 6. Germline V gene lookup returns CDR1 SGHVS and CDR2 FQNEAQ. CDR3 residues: CASSLEARENSYEQYF. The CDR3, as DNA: TGTGCCAGCAGCTTAGAGGCGCGGGAGAACTCCTACGAGCAGTACTTC.

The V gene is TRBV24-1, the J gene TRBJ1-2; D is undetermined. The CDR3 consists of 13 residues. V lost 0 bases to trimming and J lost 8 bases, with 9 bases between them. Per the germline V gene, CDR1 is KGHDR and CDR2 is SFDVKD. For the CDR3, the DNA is TGTGCCACCAGTGATTTGGCGGGTTACGGCTACACCTTC. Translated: CATSDLAGYGYTF.

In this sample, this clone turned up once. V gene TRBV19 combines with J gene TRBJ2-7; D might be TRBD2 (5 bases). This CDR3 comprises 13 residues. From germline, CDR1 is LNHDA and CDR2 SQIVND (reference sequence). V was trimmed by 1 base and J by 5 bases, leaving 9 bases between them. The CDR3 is CASSIVSGNEQYF. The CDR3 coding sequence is TGTGCCAGTAGTATAGTATCCGGGAACGAGCAGTACTTC.

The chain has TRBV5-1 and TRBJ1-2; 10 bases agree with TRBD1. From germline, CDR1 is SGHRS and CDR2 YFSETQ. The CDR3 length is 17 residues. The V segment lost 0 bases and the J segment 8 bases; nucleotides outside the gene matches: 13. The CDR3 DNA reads TGCGCCAGCAGCTTGGCCGGCCCTGACAGGGGGCCAAGGGGCTACACCTTC. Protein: CASSLAGPDRGPRGYTF.

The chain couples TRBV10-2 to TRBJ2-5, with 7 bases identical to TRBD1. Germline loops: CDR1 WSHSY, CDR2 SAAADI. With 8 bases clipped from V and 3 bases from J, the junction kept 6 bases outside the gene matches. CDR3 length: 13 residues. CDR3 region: CASPDRREETQYF. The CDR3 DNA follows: TGCGCCAGCCCGGACAGGCGAGAAGAGACCCAGTACTTC.

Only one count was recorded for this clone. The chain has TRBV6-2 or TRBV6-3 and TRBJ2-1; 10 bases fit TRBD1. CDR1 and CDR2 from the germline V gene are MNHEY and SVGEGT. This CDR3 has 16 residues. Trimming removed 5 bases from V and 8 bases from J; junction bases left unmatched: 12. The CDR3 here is CASSTGTGVPTDEQFF. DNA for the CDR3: TGTGCCAGCAGTACCGGGACAGGGGTTCCTACAGATGAGCAGTTCTTC.

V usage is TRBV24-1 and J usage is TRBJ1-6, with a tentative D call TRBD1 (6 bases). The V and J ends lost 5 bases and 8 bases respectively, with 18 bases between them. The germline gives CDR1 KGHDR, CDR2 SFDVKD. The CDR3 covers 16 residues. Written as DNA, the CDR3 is TGTGCCACCAGTGGTAACAGGGTTTGCGCCCATTCACCCCTCCACTTT. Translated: CATSGNRVCAHSPLHF.

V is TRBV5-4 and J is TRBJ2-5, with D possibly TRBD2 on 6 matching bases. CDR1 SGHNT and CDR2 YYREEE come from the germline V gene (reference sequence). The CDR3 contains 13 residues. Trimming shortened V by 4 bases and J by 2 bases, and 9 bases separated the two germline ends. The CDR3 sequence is CASSPGGQETQYF. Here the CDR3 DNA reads TGTGCCAGCAGCCCTGGGGGGCAAGAGACCCAGTACTTC.

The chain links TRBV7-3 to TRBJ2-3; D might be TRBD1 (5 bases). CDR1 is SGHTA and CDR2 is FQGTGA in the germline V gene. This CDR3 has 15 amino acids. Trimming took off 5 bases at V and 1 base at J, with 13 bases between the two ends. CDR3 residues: CASSPLGARTDTQYF. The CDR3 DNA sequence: TGTGCCAGCAGCCCATTAGGGGCCCGCACAGATACGCAGTATTTT.

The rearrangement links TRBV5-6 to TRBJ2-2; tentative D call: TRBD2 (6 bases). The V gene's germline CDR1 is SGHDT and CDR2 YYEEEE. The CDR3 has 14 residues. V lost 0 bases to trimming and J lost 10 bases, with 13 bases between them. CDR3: CASSLGGLPAELFF. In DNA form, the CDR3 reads TGTGCCAGCAGCTTGGGGGGACTTCCGGCGGAGCTGTTTTTT. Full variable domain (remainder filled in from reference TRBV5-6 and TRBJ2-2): DAGVTQSPTHLIKTRGQQVTLRCSPKSGHDTVSWYQQALGQGPQFIFQYYEEEERQRGNFPDRFSGHQFPNYSSELNVNALLLGDSALYLCASSLGGLPAELFFGEGSRLTVL.

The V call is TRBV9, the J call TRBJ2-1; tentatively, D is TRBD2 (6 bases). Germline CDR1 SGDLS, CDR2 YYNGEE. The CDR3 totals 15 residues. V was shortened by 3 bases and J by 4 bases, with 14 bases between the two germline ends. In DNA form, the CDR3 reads TGTGCCAGCAGCGGCTGGACTACTTTATACAATGAGCAGTTCTTC. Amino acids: CASSGWTTLYNEQFF.

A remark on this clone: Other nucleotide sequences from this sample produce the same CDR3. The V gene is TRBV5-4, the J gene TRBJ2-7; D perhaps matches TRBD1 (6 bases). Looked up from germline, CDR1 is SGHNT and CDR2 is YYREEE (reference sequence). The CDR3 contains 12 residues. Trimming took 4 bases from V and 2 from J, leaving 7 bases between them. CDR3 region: CASSTGTYEQYF. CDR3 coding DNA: TGTGCCAGCAGCACAGGGACCTACGAGCAGTACTTC. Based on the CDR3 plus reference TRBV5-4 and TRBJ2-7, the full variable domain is ETGVTQSPTHLIKTRGQQVTLRCSSQSGHNTVSWYQQALGQGPQFIFQYYREEENGRGNFPPRFSGLQFPNYSSELNVNALELDDSALYLCASSTGTYEQYFGPGTRLTVT.

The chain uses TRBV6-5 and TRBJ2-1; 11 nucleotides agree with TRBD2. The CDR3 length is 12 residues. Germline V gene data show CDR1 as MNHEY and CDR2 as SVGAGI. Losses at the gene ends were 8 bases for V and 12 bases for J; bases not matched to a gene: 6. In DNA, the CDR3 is TGTGCCAGCTCGGGGACTAGCGGTTCGCAGTTCTTC. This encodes CASSGTSGSQFF.

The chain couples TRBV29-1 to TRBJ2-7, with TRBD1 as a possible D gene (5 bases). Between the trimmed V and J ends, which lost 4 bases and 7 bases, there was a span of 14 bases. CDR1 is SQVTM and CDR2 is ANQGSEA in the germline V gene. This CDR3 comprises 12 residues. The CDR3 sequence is CSVVTGEREQYF. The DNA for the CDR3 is TGCAGCGTTGTCACAGGAGAGAGGGAGCAGTACTTC.

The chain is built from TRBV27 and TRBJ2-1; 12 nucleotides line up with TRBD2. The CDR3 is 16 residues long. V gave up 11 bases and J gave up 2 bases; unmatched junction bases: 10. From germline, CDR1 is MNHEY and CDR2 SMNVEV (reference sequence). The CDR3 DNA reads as TGTGCCTCCTGGGGTAGGACTAGCGGGGCCTACAATGAGCAGTTCTTC. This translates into CASWGRTSGAYNEQFF.

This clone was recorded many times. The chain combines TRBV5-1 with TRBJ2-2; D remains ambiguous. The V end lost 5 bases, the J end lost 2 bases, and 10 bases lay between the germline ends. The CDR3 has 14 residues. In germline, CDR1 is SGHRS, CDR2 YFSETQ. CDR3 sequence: CASRRETNTGELFF. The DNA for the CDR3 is TGCGCCAGCAGGAGAGAGACAAACACCGGGGAGCTGTTTTTT.